The rows below give T cell receptor beta chains drawn from one sample of a study of blood T cell repertoires in COVID-19. The protocol was immunoSEQ multiplex PCR, while the TCRdb copy is restricted to in-frame clones and leaves out a portion. The sample carries fewer than 200,000 clones, around three quarters recorded once. Sequencing used peripheral blood. Receptor source: a man between 65 and 85 years old with active or convalescent COVID-19. Both conserved end residues are part of each CDR3. The D gene is left open where the match is weak. Clone size appears in some rows only: once, few, many, or a class for an expanded clone.

cdr3_nt: TGTGCCAGCAGCTTTAGCAGATCCTACGAGCAGTACTTC
cdr3_aa: CASSFSRSYEQYF
v_call: TRBV5-4
clone_size: few
j_call: TRBJ2-7
cdr3_length: 13
d_call: -

cdr3_nt: TGTGCCAGCAGCCAAGCCAGGGCGGCCGGGGAGCTGTTTTTT
cdr3_aa: CASSQARAAGELFF
v_call: TRBV3-1/TRBV3-2
clone_size: -
j_call: TRBJ2-2
cdr3_length: 14
d_call: -

cdr3_nt: TGTGCCAGCAGCATGAGCCCTTACAATGAGCAGTTCTTC
cdr3_aa: CASSMSPYNEQFF
v_call: TRBV5-8
clone_size: few
j_call: TRBJ2-1
cdr3_length: 13
d_call: -

cdr3_nt: TGTGCCAGCAGTCAATACAATGAGCAGTTCTTC
cdr3_aa: CASSQYNEQFF
v_call: TRBV2
clone_size: -
j_call: TRBJ2-1
cdr3_length: 11
d_call: -

cdr3_nt: TGTGCCAGCAGCCAAACTAGCGGGAGCCTCACAGAGACCCAGTACTTC
cdr3_aa: CASSQTSGSLTETQYF
v_call: TRBV3-1/TRBV3-2
clone_size: -
j_call: TRBJ2-5
cdr3_length: 16
d_call: TRBD2

cdr3_nt: TGTGCCAGCAGCCGACGGGACAGGAACTATGGCTACACCTTC
cdr3_aa: CASSRRDRNYGYTF
v_call: TRBV6-2/TRBV6-3
clone_size: -
j_call: TRBJ1-2
cdr3_length: 14
d_call: TRBD1

cdr3_nt: TGTGCCAGTGGACACTCTGGAAACACCATATATTTT
cdr3_aa: CASGHSGNTIYF
v_call: TRBV19
clone_size: -
j_call: TRBJ1-3
cdr3_length: 12
d_call: -

cdr3_nt: TGTGCCAGCAGTGGGGCTAGTTTCACTGAAGCTTTCTTT
cdr3_aa: CASSGASFTEAFF
v_call: TRBV27
clone_size: -
j_call: TRBJ1-1
cdr3_length: 13
d_call: -

cdr3_nt: TGTGCCAGCAGTTTATGGCGTGGGGCGTTGGCTGAAGCTTTCTTT
cdr3_aa: CASSLWRGALAEAFF
v_call: TRBV27
clone_size: -
j_call: TRBJ1-1
cdr3_length: 15
d_call: -

cdr3_nt: TGTGCCAGCGGGGCCCTTGGCTACACCTTC
cdr3_aa: CASGALGYTF
v_call: TRBV6-6
clone_size: -
j_call: TRBJ1-2
cdr3_length: 10
d_call: -

cdr3_nt: TGCGCCAGCAGCCAAGTGTTGTGGGGGCTTACTGAAGCTTTCTTT
cdr3_aa: CASSQVLWGLTEAFF
v_call: TRBV4-1
clone_size: few
j_call: TRBJ1-1
cdr3_length: 15
d_call: -

cdr3_nt: TGTGCCAGCAGCTACCAGTTGGCCCAGTACTTC
cdr3_aa: CASSYQLAQYF
v_call: TRBV3-1/TRBV3-2
clone_size: -
j_call: TRBJ2-5
cdr3_length: 11
d_call: -

cdr3_nt: TGTGCCTGGAGTCAGGGACTAGCGCCATCGGCGGAGTACTTC
cdr3_aa: CAWSQGLAPSAEYF
v_call: TRBV30
clone_size: few
j_call: TRBJ2-7
cdr3_length: 14
d_call: TRBD2

cdr3_nt: TGCGCCAGCAGCCAAGTAACAGGGGCTTCCTATAATTCACCCCTCCACTTT
cdr3_aa: CASSQVTGASYNSPLHF
v_call: TRBV4-3
clone_size: -
j_call: TRBJ1-6
cdr3_length: 17
d_call: TRBD1

cdr3_nt: TGTGCCAGCAGCCAAGATTGGGGGCTGCAAGAGACCCAGTACTTC
cdr3_aa: CASSQDWGLQETQYF
v_call: TRBV4-2
clone_size: -
j_call: TRBJ2-5
cdr3_length: 15
d_call: -

cdr3_nt: TGCGCCAGCAGCCTGGGGGTAGCGGGGGTTAACTACAATGAGCAGTTCTTC
cdr3_aa: CASSLGVAGVNYNEQFF
v_call: TRBV5-1
clone_size: -
j_call: TRBJ2-1
cdr3_length: 17
d_call: TRBD2

cdr3_nt: TGTGCCAGTAGTCCCCGGGGGAGGAACACTGAAGCTTTCTTT
cdr3_aa: CASSPRGRNTEAFF
v_call: TRBV19
clone_size: -
j_call: TRBJ1-1
cdr3_length: 14
d_call: -

cdr3_nt: TGTGCCACTAGCCAAGACAGGGATATCTATGGCTACACCTTC
cdr3_aa: CATSQDRDIYGYTF
v_call: TRBV15
clone_size: -
j_call: TRBJ1-2
cdr3_length: 14
d_call: TRBD1

cdr3_nt: TGTGCCAGCAGCCCCGGGACAGCTCCGGGAAACACCATATATTTT
cdr3_aa: CASSPGTAPGNTIYF
v_call: TRBV11-2
clone_size: -
j_call: TRBJ1-3
cdr3_length: 15
d_call: TRBD1

cdr3_nt: TGTGCCAGCAGTCCAACTGCAGGGACTAGCTCTACGCAGTATTTT
cdr3_aa: CASSPTAGTSSTQYF
v_call: TRBV7-9
clone_size: -
j_call: TRBJ2-3
cdr3_length: 15
d_call: TRBD2

cdr3_nt: TGTGCCAGCAGCCCACGACAGGGAGCAAGTTCACCCCTCCACTTT
cdr3_aa: CASSPRQGASSPLHF
v_call: TRBV11-2
clone_size: -
j_call: TRBJ1-6
cdr3_length: 15
d_call: TRBD1

cdr3_nt: TGTGCCAGCAGGAGGGACAGGGGGTTTCAGCCCCAGCATTTT
cdr3_aa: CASRRDRGFQPQHF
v_call: TRBV6-5
clone_size: -
j_call: TRBJ1-5
cdr3_length: 14
d_call: TRBD1

cdr3_nt: TGCGCCAGCAGCCGCAAAGCAGGACAGGGCTACAATGAGCAGTTCTTC
cdr3_aa: CASSRKAGQGYNEQFF
v_call: TRBV4-3
clone_size: -
j_call: TRBJ2-1
cdr3_length: 16
d_call: TRBD1

cdr3_nt: TGTGCCAGCACCCTGTCTAGCGCCTACAATGAGCAGTTCTTC
cdr3_aa: CASTLSSAYNEQFF
v_call: TRBV27
clone_size: -
j_call: TRBJ2-1
cdr3_length: 14
d_call: -